These 21 T cell receptor beta chains originate from one sample sequenced in a study of T-cell reconstitution after alpha-beta-depleted transplantation in children. Unique molecular identifiers were incorporated into the prepared TCRbeta library. TCRdb re-called the PCR reads through MiXCR, storing one row per CDR3 protein. The profile shows 700,000 or so distinct CDR3 sequences, about an eighth of them singletons. Sequences were derived from PBMCs, sampled before TCRalphabeta/CD19-depleted stem cell transplant. Receptors originate from a girl aged 2-15 years with congenital amegakaryocytic thrombocytopenia, due to receive a stem cell transplant.

Ten or more counts support this clonotype. The rearrangement uses TRBV7-2 and TRBJ2-7, with 11 nucleotides matching TRBD2. Germline-derived CDR1 and CDR2 are SGHTA and FQGNSA. V was pared by 5 bases and J by 3 bases, with 3 bases of the junction left unmatched. The CDR3 consists of 14 residues. The CDR3 here is CASSPTSGNYEQYF. DNA of the CDR3: TGTGCCAGCAGCCCGACTAGCGGGAACTACGAGCAGTACTTC.

This clonotype came up many times. The gene calls are TRBV5-1 and TRBJ2-1; 7 bases align to TRBD1. Germline loops: CDR1 SGHRS, CDR2 YFSETQ. This CDR3 has 14 residues. The V segment lost 5 bases and the J segment 8 bases; nucleotides outside the gene matches: 10. CDR3 coding DNA: TGCGCCAGCAGTCGGGACAGAGGGTTCGATGAGCAGTTCTTC. The encoded protein is CASSRDRGFDEQFF.

This clonotype was detected many times. The chain is built from TRBV7-9 and TRBJ2-1, with 8 bases identical to TRBD2. The ends lost 4 bases at V and 2 bases at J; junction bases unmatched: 10. Germline CDR1 SEHNR, CDR2 FQNEAQ (reference sequence). CDR3 length: 17 amino acids. The CDR3 is CASSSPLPGLAYNEQFF. The CDR3 DNA follows: TGTGCCAGCAGCTCGCCGCTACCGGGACTAGCCTACAATGAGCAGTTCTTC.

The V and J genes are TRBV29-1 and TRBJ2-7; D gene ambiguous. The ends were cut back, 1 base at V and 0 bases at J, with 4 bases in the middle. The CDR3 has 12 amino acids. CDR1 is SQVTM and CDR2 is ANQGSEA in the germline V gene. The DNA of the CDR3 is TGCAGCGTTGAAGGGGTCTCCTACGAGCAGTACTTC. It codes for CSVEGVSYEQYF.

There are many counts of this clonotype. V is TRBV10-3 and J is TRBJ2-1; D may be TRBD1 (6 bases). This CDR3 region has 12 residues. With 6 bases removed from V and 8 bases from J, the gap between germline ends came to 11 bases. Germline loops: CDR1 ENHRY, CDR2 SYGVKD. CDR3 DNA sequence: TGTGCCATCAGGCCCAGGGGAGATGAGCAGTTCTTC. Translating gives CAIRPRGDEQFF.

This clonotype occurred many times. The V call is TRBV6-1, the J call TRBJ2-2, with TRBD2 matching over 8 bases. CDR3 length: 14 residues. Germline V lookup: CDR1 MNHNS, CDR2 SASEGT. The V segment lost 10 bases and the J segment 1 base; nucleotides outside the gene matches: 5. The CDR3 region has the DNA TGTGCCACCGTAGCGGGACTGAACACCGGGGAGCTGTTTTTT. The encoded protein is CATVAGLNTGELFF.

This clonotype was counted a few times. The chain uses TRBV20-1 and TRBJ2-7; 8 nucleotides match TRBD2. The V segment lost 3 bases and the J segment 6 bases; nucleotides outside the gene matches: 10. This CDR3 is 14 amino acids long. Germline values: CDR1 DFQATT, CDR2 SNEGSKA (reference sequence). CDR3 sequence (DNA): TGCAGTGCTAGCGTAGGCCTAGCGGGTCTCGAGCAGTACTTC. It codes for CSASVGLAGLEQYF.

CDR3 coding DNA: TGCGCCAGCAGCATACCCGGGACCCTCTACAATGAGCAGTTCTTC. Protein sequence: CASSIPGTLYNEQFF. This sequence joins TRBV5-1 and TRBJ2-1, with D possibly being TRBD1 or TRBD2 (5 bases each). Germline values: CDR1 SGHRS, CDR2 YFSETQ. Trimming shortened V by 4 bases and J by 3 bases, and 14 bases separated the two germline ends. CDR3 length: 15 amino acids.

This clonotype was counted a few times. The V and J genes are TRBV3-1 and TRBJ2-1; tentatively, D is TRBD1 (6 bases). The CDR3 length is 16 residues. Trimming took 0 bases from V and 4 from J, leaving 13 bases between them. Germline-derived CDR1 and CDR2 are LGHDT and YNNKEL (reference sequence). CDR3 amino acids: CASSQDLTGGYNEQFF. The CDR3 nucleotides are TGTGCCAGCAGCCAAGATCTGACAGGCGGGTACAATGAGCAGTTCTTC.

Only a few counts were recorded for this clonotype. In DNA form, the CDR3 reads TGTGCCGCTCACTTAGGCGGGGGTTCTGAAGCTTTCTTT. As protein: CAAHLGGGSEAFF. This rearrangement joins TRBV28 to TRBJ1-1; maybe TRBD1 (5 bases). Looked up from germline, CDR1 is MDHEN and CDR2 is SYDVKM. The CDR3 loop spans 13 amino acids. The germline V and J ends were trimmed by 11 bases and 6 bases, with 19 bases remaining between them. Complete variable domain (other parts from reference TRBV28 and TRBJ1-1): DVKVTQSSRYLVKRTGEKVFLECVQDMDHENMFWYRQDPGLGLRLIYFSYDVKMKEKGDIPEGYSVSREKKERFSLILESASTNQTSMYLCAAHLGGGSEAFFGQGTRLTVV.

This clonotype appeared a few times. The chain couples TRBV18 to TRBJ2-1; TRBD1 is a possible D gene (5 bases). The length of the CDR3 is 14 residues. Deletions cut 4 bases from V and 6 bases from J, with 13 bases between. The germline V gene has CDR1 KGHSH and CDR2 LQKENI. CDR3 loop: CASSLQGLGNEQFF. As DNA, the CDR3 is TGTGCCAGCTCACTGCAGGGTCTAGGCAATGAGCAGTTCTTC.

This clonotype has only a few counts. This chain links TRBV12-3 or TRBV12-4 with TRBJ2-3; 12 bases are a match to TRBD2. Losses at the gene ends were 10 bases for V and 4 bases for J; bases not matched to a gene: 12. CDR3 length: 16 amino acids. Here the CDR3 reads CATGRVLAGGSDTQYF. CDR3 nucleotide sequence: TGTGCCACTGGTCGGGTACTAGCGGGAGGTTCAGATACGCAGTATTTT.

Ten or more counts support this clonotype. The rearrangement joins TRBV11-2 to TRBJ2-1, with D maybe TRBD2 (6 bases). CDR1 and CDR2 (germline): SGHAT, FQNNGV. V lost 5 bases to trimming and J lost 8 bases, with 19 bases between them. The CDR3 is 15 residues long. CDR3 sequence: CASSTKGLHVDEQFF. In DNA form, the CDR3 reads TGTGCCAGCAGCACAAAGGGACTTCACGTGGATGAGCAGTTCTTC.

The chain has TRBV20-1 and TRBJ2-5; the match to TRBD2 covers 12 bases. CDR1 DFQATT and CDR2 SNEGSKA come from the germline V gene (reference sequence). The trim removed 6 bases at V and 2 bases at J, leaving 10 bases unmatched. The CDR3 runs to 16 residues. The CDR3 loop is CSALRLAGVQQETQYF. The CDR3 coding sequence is TGCAGTGCCCTGAGACTAGCGGGAGTTCAACAAGAGACCCAGTACTTC.

This clonotype came up a few times. CDR3 protein: CASSPGHRGSYNSPLHF. Here the CDR3 DNA reads TGTGCCAGCAGTCCGGGACACCGGGGATCCTATAATTCACCCCTCCACTTT. The V call is TRBV6-1, the J call TRBJ1-6; D might be TRBD1 (6 bases). Between the trimmed V and J ends, which lost 5 bases and 1 base, there was a span of 15 bases. The germline V gene encodes CDR1 MNHNS and CDR2 SASEGT. The CDR3 contains 17 residues.

A remark on this clonotype: It may be a read error: a sequence one base away is much more abundant. This chain uses TRBV4-2 with TRBJ1-3; D is uncertain. In germline, CDR1 is LGHNA, CDR2 YNFKEQ. The CDR3 loop spans 17 amino acids. V lost 0 bases and J 2 bases, leaving 14 bases between the germline ends. This chain's CDR3 is CASSQEASRAPGNTIYF. The CDR3 DNA sequence: TGTGCCAGCAGCCAAGAAGCTTCCCGGGCACCTGGAAACACCATATATTTT.

Many counts were recorded for this clonotype. The V and J genes are TRBV4-1 and TRBJ2-7; TRBD2 matches 11 bases. Germline CDR1 and CDR2: MGHRA and YSYEKL. The CDR3 covers 19 residues. Germline trimming cut 4 bases from V and 3 bases from J; bases unmatched to any gene: 17. The CDR3 region is CASSPFAIRTSGRNYEQYF. The CDR3 DNA reads TGCGCCAGCAGCCCTTTCGCGATTCGGACTAGCGGGCGGAACTACGAGCAGTACTTC.

This clonotype was seen ten or more times. The V and J genes are TRBV12-3 or TRBV12-4 and TRBJ2-5, with 7 bases matching TRBD1. The CDR3 has 13 residues. The V segment lost 5 bases and the J segment 4 bases; nucleotides outside the gene matches: 4. The CDR3 coding sequence is TGTGCCAGCAGTCCCGGACAGGCAGAGACCCAGTACTTC. As protein: CASSPGQAETQYF.

The chain uses TRBV20-1 and TRBJ1-1; possible D gene TRBD1, 6 bases. Trimming removed 3 bases at V and 8 bases at J, with 22 bases between. The CDR3 spans 15 residues. Germline assignment: CDR1 DFQATT and CDR2 SNEGSKA (reference sequence). The CDR3 sequence is CSARGTWQNWGEAFF. The CDR3 region has the DNA TGCAGTGCTAGGGGGACATGGCAAAACTGGGGGGAAGCTTTCTTT.

The CDR3 is CASSQDSGLAGVDEQFF. The CDR3 nucleotides are TGTGCCAGCAGCCAAGATTCGGGCCTAGCGGGAGTTGATGAGCAGTTCTTC. The V gene is TRBV3-1, the J gene TRBJ2-1, with TRBD2 identical over 10 bases. CDR1 is LGHDT and CDR2 is YNNKEL in the germline V gene (reference sequence). CDR3 length: 17 residues. J was trimmed by 8 bases and V by 0 bases; bases with no gene match: 10.

A few counts support this clonotype. The V gene is TRBV12-3 or TRBV12-4, the J gene TRBJ1-2; TRBD1 aligns across 10 bases. V lost 6 bases, J lost 2 bases, and 9 bases stayed unmatched. The CDR3 extends over 16 amino acids. As DNA, the CDR3 is TGTGCCAGCAGAAGAAGTGGACAGGGGGACAACTATGGCTACACCTTC. It yields the protein CASRRSGQGDNYGYTF.